The TCR beta chain described here comes from a study of shared clonotypes between healthy human individuals. Looking at the study overall: Donors had three CD4 naive, three CD4 memory, two CD8 naive and one CD8 memory plate apiece.

Method: immunoSEQ multiplex PCR; TCRdb's copy keeps in-frame clones and lacks some. The sample has over a million clones, roughly 97% seen once. A CD45RA+ naive subset and a CD45RA-negative memory subset were split from CD4+ cells. Sequencing used naive CD4+ T cells sorted from blood. Subset meaning: CD45RA+ positively selected. The TCR originated in a young man in good health.

For the CDR3, the DNA is TGCGCCAGCAGCGCCGGACCCGGGTCTGGGAATGAGCAGTTCTTC. Its translation: CASSAGPGSGNEQFF. The chain is built from TRBV5-1 and TRBJ2-1; no firm D call. V was clipped by 4 bases and J by 7 bases, with 18 bases between them. Germline loops: CDR1 SGHRS, CDR2 YFSETQ. This CDR3 has 15 amino acids.